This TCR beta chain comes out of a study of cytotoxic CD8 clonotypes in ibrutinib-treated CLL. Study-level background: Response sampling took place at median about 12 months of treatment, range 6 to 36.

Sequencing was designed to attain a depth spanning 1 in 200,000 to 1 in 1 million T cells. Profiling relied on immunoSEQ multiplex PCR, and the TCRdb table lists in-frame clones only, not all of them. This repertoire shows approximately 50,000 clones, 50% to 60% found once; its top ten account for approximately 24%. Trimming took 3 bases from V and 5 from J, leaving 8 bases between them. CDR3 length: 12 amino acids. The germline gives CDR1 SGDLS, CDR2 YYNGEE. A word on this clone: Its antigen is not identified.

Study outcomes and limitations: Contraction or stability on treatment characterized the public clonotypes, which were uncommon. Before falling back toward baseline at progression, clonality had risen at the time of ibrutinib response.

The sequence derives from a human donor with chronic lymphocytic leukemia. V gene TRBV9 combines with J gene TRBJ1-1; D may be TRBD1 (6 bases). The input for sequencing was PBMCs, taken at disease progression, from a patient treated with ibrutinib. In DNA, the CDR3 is TGTGCCAGCAGCGCAACAGGGACTGAAGCTTTCTTT. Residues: CASSATGTEAFF. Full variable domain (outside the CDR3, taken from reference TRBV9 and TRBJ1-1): DSGVTQTPKHLITATGQRVTLRCSPRSGDLSVYWYQQSLDQGLQFLIQYYNGEERAKGNILERFSAQQFPDLHSELNLSSLELGDSALYFCASSATGTEAFFGQGTRLTVV.